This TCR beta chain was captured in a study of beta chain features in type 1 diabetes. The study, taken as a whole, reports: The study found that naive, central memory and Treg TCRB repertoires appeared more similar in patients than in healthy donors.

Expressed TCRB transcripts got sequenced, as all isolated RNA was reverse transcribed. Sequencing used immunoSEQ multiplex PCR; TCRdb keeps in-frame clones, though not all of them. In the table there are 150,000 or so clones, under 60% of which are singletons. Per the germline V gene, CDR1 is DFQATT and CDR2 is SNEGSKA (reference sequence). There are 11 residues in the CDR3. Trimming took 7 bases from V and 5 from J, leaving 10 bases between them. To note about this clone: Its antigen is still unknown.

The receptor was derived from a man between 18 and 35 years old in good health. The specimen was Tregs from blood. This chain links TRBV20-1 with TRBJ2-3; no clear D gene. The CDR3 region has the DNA TGCAGTGGCGACTTAGGAGATACGCAGTATTTT. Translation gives CSGDLGDTQYF.